Presented here are 2 T cell receptor beta chains from one specimen sequenced in a study of T cells in Graves' hyperthyroidism and ophthalmopathy. There were TCR beta CDR3 regions amplified from RNA transcripts. The HTBI primer set drove a first-round RT-PCR of the TCR CDR3. TCRdb reprocessed the multiplex PCR reads via MiXCR and lists one record per CDR3 protein. Of hundreds of thousands of distinct CDR3 sequences listed, around 16% were seen once; the top ten hold around 30%. The sequenced sample was blood. These receptors all stem from a woman under 30 with Graves' hyperthyroidism that later progressed to Graves' ophthalmopathy.

Remarks on this clonotype: A much larger clone differs from this one at a single base, so this may be a read error. The chain uses TRBV28 and TRBJ2-7; D is possibly TRBD1 or TRBD2 (5 bases each). The CDR3 contains 15 residues. Germline V CDR1 and CDR2: MDHEN, SYDVKM. Written as DNA, the CDR3 is TGTGCCAGCGGCTTTGGGGGTCCTCTATCCTACGGGCAGTACTTC. It encodes CASGFGGPLSYGQYF.

The chain carries TRBV4-2 and TRBJ2-1, with 9 positions matching TRBD2. The V gene end was trimmed by 0 bases and the J gene end by 0 bases; junction bases not matched to a gene: 6. The CDR3 sequence is 18 residues long. Germline V gene data show CDR1 as LGHNA and CDR2 as YNFKEQ. The DNA of the CDR3 is TGTGCCAGCAGCCAAGATTCACTAGCGGGCGCCTCCTACAATGAGCAGTTCTTC. This gives the protein CASSQDSLAGASYNEQFF.